One and the same sample provided the 16 T cell receptor beta chains below, sequenced in a study of T cells expressing NK-cell markers (dated by TCRdb to about 2020). The method behind the library was 5' RACE. The data were produced on an Illumina HiSeq 2000. TCRdb reprocessed the reads; each CDR3 protein sequence makes one entry, and DNA is unavailable. This sample's clone table shows some 110,000 distinct CDR3 sequences. The ten largest make up about 18% of the sample. Source material: blood T cells: a sorted CD56 or NKG2C T cell subset, CD4+ or CD8+ T cells, or bulk PBMC T cells (not recorded which). These receptors all come from a woman between 18 and 70 years old in good health.

This rearrangement joins TRBV29-1 to TRBJ1-4. Germline V CDR1 and CDR2: SQVTM, ANQGSEA. CDR3 size: 11 residues. CDR3 residues: CSVTTNEKLFF.

J is TRBJ2-6 and V is TRBV11-2; checking the TCRdb D call of TRBD1 is not possible without DNA. The germline V gene encodes CDR1 SGHAT and CDR2 FQNNGV. CDR3 size: 18 residues. The CDR3 sequence is CASSLGFRVDTGANVLTF.

The genes are TRBV20-1 and TRBJ1-2. Looked up from germline, CDR1 is DFQATT and CDR2 is SNEGSKA (reference sequence). There are 14 residues in the CDR3. The CDR3 loop is CSARDVQGIYGYTF.

This chain uses TRBV29-1 with TRBJ1-1. Germline lookup yields CDR1 SQVTM and CDR2 ANQGSEA. The CDR3 contains 13 residues. This chain's CDR3 is CSADGGVNTEAFF.

V gene TRBV7-9 combines with J gene TRBJ2-7; TCRdb outputs TRBD2, but without DNA this stays unchecked. The germline V gene has CDR1 SEHNR and CDR2 FQNEAQ (reference sequence). There are 15 residues in the CDR3. The CDR3 sequence is CASSVVAGPSYEQYF.

The chain is built from TRBV4-3 and TRBJ1-4; lacking DNA, the TRBD1 call made by TCRdb goes unchecked. Germline CDR1 reads LGHNA; CDR2 reads YSLEER. This CDR3 region has 18 residues. CDR3 loop: CASSPDSHLGRANEKLFF.

The genes are TRBV4-1 and TRBJ1-5. CDR1 is MGHRA and CDR2 is YSYEKL in the germline V gene. This CDR3 has 15 residues. The chain's CDR3 is CASRPGEGSNQPQHF.

This chain's CDR3 is CASSQSHRDYNYNEQFF. V usage is TRBV4-2 and J usage is TRBJ2-1; TCRdb outputs TRBD2, but without DNA this stays unchecked. The CDR3 is made up of 17 amino acids. CDR1 is LGHNA and CDR2 is YNFKEQ in the germline V gene.

The chain links TRBV15 to TRBJ2-5; with no DNA, the TCRdb D assignment of TRBD1 cannot be verified. The CDR3 runs 11 residues. Looked up from germline, CDR1 is LNHNV and CDR2 is YYDKDF (reference sequence). The CDR3 here is CATSRDGTDYF.

The chain links TRBV6-1 to TRBJ2-2; TCRdb indicates TRBD2, and absent DNA this call remains unverified. Germline loops: CDR1 MNHNS, CDR2 SASEGT. This CDR3 contains 16 residues. The CDR3 is CASSTTSGGVHGELFF.

J is TRBJ1-2 and V is TRBV19. CDR1 is LNHDA and CDR2 is SQIVND in the germline V gene (reference sequence). The length of the CDR3 is 13 residues. Here the CDR3 reads CASTSDRNYGYTF.

V usage is TRBV4-3 and J usage is TRBJ2-3. This CDR3 has 14 amino acids. CDR1 and CDR2 from the germline V gene are LGHNA and YSLEER. CDR3 region: CASSQDLGVDTQYF.

The gene calls are TRBV7-8 and TRBJ2-5; TCRdb proposes TRBD2, but this gene call is untestable without DNA. This CDR3 is 14 amino acids long. CDR1 SGHVS and CDR2 FQNEAQ come from the germline V gene. This chain's CDR3 is CASSSAGGQETQYF. Looking up the rest from reference TRBV7-8 and TRBJ2-5 gives the full variable domain: GAGVSQSPRYKVAKRGQDVALRCDPISGHVSLFWYQQALGQGPEFLTYFQNEAQLDKSGLPSDRFFAERPEGSVSTLKIQRTQQEDSAVYLCASSSAGGQETQYFGPGTRLLVL.

The chain employs TRBV4-3 and TRBJ2-1; TCRdb's assignment of TRBD2 cannot be checked, as there is no DNA. The germline V gene encodes CDR1 LGHNA and CDR2 YSLEER. The CDR3 contains 18 residues. The CDR3 spells CASSQDWVGGRASNEQFF.

The rearrangement joins TRBV5-1 to TRBJ2-1; TCRdb gives TRBD2 as the D gene, but with no DNA this cannot be confirmed. This CDR3 contains 15 residues. Germline CDR1 and CDR2: SGHRS and YFSETQ. The CDR3 sequence: CASSLGASDYNEQFF.

The chain is built from TRBV19 and TRBJ2-1; TCRdb selects TRBD2, and the lack of DNA leaves this call unchecked. CDR3 length: 14 amino acids. The germline V gene encodes CDR1 LNHDA and CDR2 SQIVND (reference sequence). The CDR3 loop is CASKLASGYNEQFF.